A selection of T cell receptor beta chains follows, all from one sample in a study of cytomegalovirus exposure and HLA in healthy donors. The assay was immunoSEQ multiplex PCR, and TCRdb's table has in-frame clones only and misses some. The table includes around 120,000 clones, under 80% detected once. The source material was PBMCs. These receptors were collected from a man between 60 and 75 years old in good health and CMV-seropositive. Each CDR3 is given with its conserved first and last residue. D genes are given only for firm matches. A row's size may be missing; if present it is once, few, many or a size class.

cdr3_aa: CARSLTQRELFF
cdr3_nt: TGTGCCAGAAGCTTGACTCAGAGGGAACTGTTTTTT
clone_size: NA
cdr3_length: 12
d_call: NA
j_call: TRBJ1-4
v_call: TRBV5-3

cdr3_aa: CASSRDSDEQFF
cdr3_nt: TGCGCCAGCAGCAGGGACTCCGATGAGCAGTTCTTC
clone_size: NA
cdr3_length: 12
d_call: NA
j_call: TRBJ2-1
v_call: TRBV5-1

cdr3_aa: CASSFHRDGYTF
cdr3_nt: TGCGCCAGCAGCTTTCACAGGGATGGCTACACCTTC
clone_size: NA
cdr3_length: 12
d_call: NA
j_call: TRBJ1-2
v_call: TRBV5-1

cdr3_aa: CASSPPGLAGRQYF
cdr3_nt: TGTGCCAGCTCCCCTCCGGGACTAGCGGGGCGGCAGTACTTC
clone_size: NA
cdr3_length: 14
d_call: TRBD2
j_call: TRBJ2-5
v_call: TRBV18

cdr3_aa: CAGYRSEAYEQYF
cdr3_nt: TGTGCCGGTTATCGGAGTGAGGCCTACGAGCAGTACTTC
clone_size: NA
cdr3_length: 13
d_call: NA
j_call: TRBJ2-7
v_call: TRBV30

cdr3_aa: CASSPGWGTAYNEQFF
cdr3_nt: TGTGCCAGCAGCCCTGGGTGGGGGACTGCCTACAATGAGCAGTTCTTC
clone_size: NA
cdr3_length: 16
d_call: NA
j_call: TRBJ2-1
v_call: TRBV5-5

cdr3_aa: CASSYSAGFGNTIYF
cdr3_nt: TGTGCCAGCAGTTACTCAGCGGGATTTGGAAACACCATATATTTT
clone_size: NA
cdr3_length: 15
d_call: NA
j_call: TRBJ1-3
v_call: TRBV6-5

cdr3_aa: CASSIDIGNRAYTDTQYF
cdr3_nt: TGTGCCAGTAGTATAGATATCGGTAACAGGGCCTACACAGATACGCAGTATTTT
clone_size: NA
cdr3_length: 18
d_call: NA
j_call: TRBJ2-3
v_call: TRBV19

cdr3_aa: CASSLLGRMNTEAFF
cdr3_nt: TGTGCCAGCAGTTTATTGGGGAGAATGAACACTGAAGCTTTCTTT
clone_size: NA
cdr3_length: 15
d_call: NA
j_call: TRBJ1-1
v_call: TRBV27

cdr3_aa: CSVFSGSAYNEQFF
cdr3_nt: TGCAGCGTTTTTAGCGGGAGCGCCTACAATGAGCAGTTCTTC
clone_size: NA
cdr3_length: 14
d_call: TRBD2
j_call: TRBJ2-1
v_call: TRBV29-1

cdr3_aa: CASSSLGGNTEAFF
cdr3_nt: TGTGCCAGCAGCTCTCTGGGGGGGAACACTGAAGCTTTCTTT
clone_size: NA
cdr3_length: 14
d_call: NA
j_call: TRBJ1-1
v_call: TRBV7-3

cdr3_aa: CASSASGGRTEAFF
cdr3_nt: TGTGCCAGCAGCGCCTCTGGAGGTCGAACTGAAGCTTTCTTT
clone_size: NA
cdr3_length: 14
d_call: NA
j_call: TRBJ1-1
v_call: TRBV7-9

cdr3_aa: CASSESSAGSLFF
cdr3_nt: TGTGCCAGCAGTGAATCTTCGGCGGGGAGCCTGTTTTTT
clone_size: NA
cdr3_length: 13
d_call: NA
j_call: TRBJ1-4
v_call: TRBV2

cdr3_aa: CASSPRTGTGRNQPQHF
cdr3_nt: TGTGCCAGCAGTCCACGAACGGGGACAGGGCGCAATCAGCCCCAGCATTTT
clone_size: NA
cdr3_length: 17
d_call: TRBD1
j_call: TRBJ1-5
v_call: TRBV27

cdr3_aa: CASSLVQTDTQYF
cdr3_nt: TGTGCCAGCAGCTTAGTCCAGACAGATACGCAGTATTTT
clone_size: NA
cdr3_length: 13
d_call: NA
j_call: TRBJ2-3
v_call: TRBV7-6

cdr3_aa: CASSFTGTGIYEQYF
cdr3_nt: TGTGCCAGCAGCTTCACCGGGACAGGGATCTACGAGCAGTACTTC
clone_size: NA
cdr3_length: 15
d_call: TRBD1
j_call: TRBJ2-7
v_call: TRBV11-2

cdr3_aa: CASGIRGVNTEAFF
cdr3_nt: TGTGCTAGTGGCATCCGCGGGGTGAACACTGAAGCTTTCTTT
clone_size: NA
cdr3_length: 14
d_call: NA
j_call: TRBJ1-1
v_call: TRBV12-5

cdr3_aa: CASSLGGLQQLAFF
cdr3_nt: TGCGCCAGCAGCTTGGGGGGACTTCAACAGCTGGCTTTCTTT
clone_size: once
cdr3_length: 14
d_call: NA
j_call: TRBJ1-1
v_call: TRBV5-1

cdr3_aa: CASSPRGGSGNTEAFF
cdr3_nt: TGCGCCAGCTCGCCTCGCGGGGGGTCGGGTAACACTGAAGCTTTCTTT
clone_size: NA
cdr3_length: 16
d_call: NA
j_call: TRBJ1-1
v_call: TRBV5-1

cdr3_aa: CASSISRVSSYNEQFF
cdr3_nt: TGTGCCAGTAGTATCTCGAGGGTAAGCTCCTACAATGAGCAGTTCTTC
clone_size: NA
cdr3_length: 16
d_call: NA
j_call: TRBJ2-1
v_call: TRBV19

cdr3_aa: CASSLDRDGYTF
cdr3_nt: TGCGCCAGCAGCTTAGACAGGGACGGCTACACCTTC
clone_size: NA
cdr3_length: 12
d_call: TRBD1
j_call: TRBJ1-2
v_call: TRBV5-1

cdr3_aa: CASSSLARGRNQPQHF
cdr3_nt: TGTGCCAGCAGTTCCCTAGCCAGGGGGCGGAATCAGCCCCAGCATTTT
clone_size: NA
cdr3_length: 16
d_call: TRBD1
j_call: TRBJ1-5
v_call: TRBV27

cdr3_aa: CASSLGTLEEKLFF
cdr3_nt: TGCGCCAGCAGCTTGGGCACCTTGGAGGAAAAACTGTTTTTT
clone_size: NA
cdr3_length: 14
d_call: NA
j_call: TRBJ1-4
v_call: TRBV5-1

cdr3_aa: CASSRTGNNQPQHF
cdr3_nt: TGTGCCAGCAGCCGGACAGGGAACAATCAGCCCCAGCATTTT
clone_size: NA
cdr3_length: 14
d_call: TRBD1
j_call: TRBJ1-5
v_call: TRBV7-9

cdr3_aa: CASSLHQINSLQETQYF
cdr3_nt: TGCGCCAGCAGCTTGCATCAGATCAATTCCCTCCAAGAGACCCAGTACTTC
clone_size: NA
cdr3_length: 17
d_call: NA
j_call: TRBJ2-5
v_call: TRBV5-1

cdr3_aa: CASSQVGGRGADTQYF
cdr3_nt: TGCGCCAGCAGCCAAGTTGGAGGCAGGGGGGCAGATACGCAGTATTTT
clone_size: NA
cdr3_length: 16
d_call: NA
j_call: TRBJ2-3
v_call: TRBV4-1

cdr3_aa: CASRVTGANSPLHF
cdr3_nt: TGTGCCAGCAGAGTCACAGGGGCTAATTCACCCCTCCACTTT
clone_size: NA
cdr3_length: 14
d_call: TRBD1
j_call: TRBJ1-6
v_call: TRBV25-1

cdr3_aa: CASSPPAAGEAYEQYF
cdr3_nt: TGTGCCAGCTCACCCCCAGCAGCGGGAGAAGCCTACGAGCAGTACTTC
clone_size: NA
cdr3_length: 16
d_call: TRBD2
j_call: TRBJ2-7
v_call: TRBV18

cdr3_aa: CASSSSGLYNEQFF
cdr3_nt: TGTGCCAGCAGCAGTTCTGGCCTGTACAATGAGCAGTTCTTC
clone_size: NA
cdr3_length: 14
d_call: NA
j_call: TRBJ2-1
v_call: TRBV11-2

cdr3_aa: CATSASGGAYNEQFF
cdr3_nt: TGCGCCACCTCAGCCAGCGGGGGGGCCTACAATGAGCAGTTCTTC
clone_size: NA
cdr3_length: 15
d_call: TRBD2
j_call: TRBJ2-1
v_call: TRBV5-1

cdr3_aa: CSAGVTEAFF
cdr3_nt: TGCAGTGCAGGGGTCACTGAAGCTTTCTTT
clone_size: NA
cdr3_length: 10
d_call: NA
j_call: TRBJ1-1
v_call: TRBV20-1

cdr3_aa: CASSLDDRTEAFF
cdr3_nt: TGCGCCAGCAGCTTGGATGACAGGACTGAAGCTTTCTTT
clone_size: NA
cdr3_length: 13
d_call: NA
j_call: TRBJ1-1
v_call: TRBV5-1

cdr3_aa: CASSPEGGSYTEAFF
cdr3_nt: TGTGCCAGCTCACCAGAGGGTGGGTCGTACACTGAAGCTTTCTTT
clone_size: NA
cdr3_length: 15
d_call: NA
j_call: TRBJ1-1
v_call: TRBV18